This T cell receptor (beta chain) was identified in a study of blood T cell repertoires in COVID-19. The overall study: Acute and convalescent COVID-19 specimens originated in the United States, Italy and Spain. Sources were T cells, B-cell-depleted T cells, or PBMCs; the material itself was cDNA or gDNA.

Germline V lookup: CDR1 ENHRY, CDR2 SYGVKD. The CDR3 runs 12 residues. The V and J ends lost 10 bases and 5 bases respectively, with 11 bases between them. Original processing methods: Reference gene primer amplification gave nucleated cell count estimates. The data were produced by immunoSEQ multiplex PCR, yet TCRdb's version contains in-frame clones alone and is incomplete. The V and J calls and the clone size are those of that table, but D and trimming were determined from the DNA. Of roughly 250,000 clones listed, 87% were seen once; the top ten hold 7.2%. The material sequenced was peripheral blood. The source of this sequence is a man between 60 and 70 years old who had recovered from COVID-19. This rearrangement joins TRBV10-3 to TRBJ1-4; D perhaps matches TRBD1 (6 bases). The CDR3 protein is CATGQQNEKLFF. The CDR3 DNA reads as TGTGCCACAGGACAGCAGAATGAAAAACTGTTTTTT.